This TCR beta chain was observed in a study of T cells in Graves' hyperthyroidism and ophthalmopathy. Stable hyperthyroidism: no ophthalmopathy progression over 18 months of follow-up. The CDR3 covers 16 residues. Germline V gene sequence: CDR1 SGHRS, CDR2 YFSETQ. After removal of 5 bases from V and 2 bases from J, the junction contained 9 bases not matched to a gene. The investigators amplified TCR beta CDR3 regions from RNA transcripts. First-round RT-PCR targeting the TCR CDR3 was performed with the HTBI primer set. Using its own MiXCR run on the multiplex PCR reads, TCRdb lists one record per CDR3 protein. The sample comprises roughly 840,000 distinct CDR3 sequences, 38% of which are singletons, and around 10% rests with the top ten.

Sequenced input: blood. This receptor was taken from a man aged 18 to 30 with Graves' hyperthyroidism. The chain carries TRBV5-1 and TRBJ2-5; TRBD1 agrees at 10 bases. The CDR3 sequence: CASSRWTGGGQETQYF. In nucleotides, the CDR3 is TGCGCCAGCAGTCGATGGACAGGGGGAGGTCAAGAGACCCAGTACTTC.